The entry below gives a single T cell receptor beta chain sequence along with its context. This receptor's antigen is unknown. The record has no base qualities; no much larger clone is one base away. The sample's time point label, in plain terms: baseline before first vaccination. Samples from vaccinated people were obtained from the UK trials COV001 and COV002, which included a single-blind randomized controlled phase 2/3 trial of AZD1222 (ChAdOx1 nCoV-19) in healthy adults. For TCRbeta chain sequencing, PBMC samples from trial participants were taken at day 0 and at day 28 after the second dose. CDR3 length: 13 amino acids, cysteine to phenylalanine. This entry keeps only the CDR3 DNA: 39 bases, framed from base 1. According to the germline V gene (reference sequence), CDR1 reads LNHNV and CDR2 reads YYDKDF. Trimming at the junction amounts to 6 bases on V and 7 bases on J, and the germline ends lie 13 bases apart.

The sample belongs to a study of T cell responses to AZD1222 COVID-19 vaccine (dated by TCRdb to 2020 to 2022). As for the study more broadly: Because spike-specific TCR depth and breadth did not differ between the two schedules, AZD1222 recipients who got a second dose at roughly 4 weeks were pooled with those who got a second dose at roughly 12 weeks. A total of about 240 trial participants underwent TCR sequencing, of whom approximately 210 received two doses of AZD1222 and about 26 received two doses of the MenACWY control vaccine. Trial participants were enrolled into age subgroups of 18-55, 56-69 and 70-plus years, which contained approximately 150, 28 and 58 TCR-sequenced participants, respectively.

Results and caveats for the whole study, not just this receptor: Because no samples from the day 14 peak response were available, repertoires could be characterized only after the peak T cell response. Participants were mostly white British, with more females than males. The authors suggested clonal diversity may have been underestimated. CD4 TCRs associated with the vaccine covered the entire spike protein, and the dominant responses were in regions 160-218 and 743-854. Epitopes outside the regions mutated in the B.1.351 and B.1.1.7 variants were reportedly recognized by nearly half of the unique spike-specific TCRs. Spike-specific TCR breadth and depth rose significantly after two AZD1222 doses compared with day 0 and with MenACWY recipients. The 56-69-year group was small, and its depth increase did not reach significance, likely because of low power. Conclusions about previously exposed vaccinees are limited, since just six AZD1222 recipients were seropositive for SARS-CoV-2 at baseline.

The CDR3 regions of human TCRbeta chains were analyzed by immunosequencing. In the authors' own workflow: TCRs in the repertoires were compared against a reference library of SARS-CoV-2-specific TCRs that had been generated with the MIRA antigen-specificity platform. Breadth meant the fraction of unique TCRs that were SARS-CoV-2-associated, whereas depth meant the fraction of total T cells that were SARS-CoV-2-associated. Using the MIRA data, each spike-specific TCR was mapped to the spike region that the TCR reacts to and placed in a CD4 or CD8 class. Log10-transformed breadth and depth values were compared by one-way ANOVA with Sidak's multiple comparisons tests. TCRdb retrieved this table from immuneACCESS and kept in-frame rearrangements only. Not all clones are present; in checked studies, unresolved V genes account for under half, and no reason is known for the remainder. V, J and clone size are those of that table, while D and trimming were read from the DNA. The sample table lists roughly 150,000 clones, 80% to 90% of them with a count of one. The ten largest clones capture 4.5% to 6% of the sample.

The TCR comes from an adult in good health. This chain is built from TRBV15 and TRBJ1-5; the D gene is unclear. This specimen was peripheral blood, taken on day 0 of AZD1222 vaccination. The nucleotides read TGTGCCACCAGTTTAAGCGGGTACCAGCCCCAGCATTTT. This translates into CATSLSGYQPQHF.